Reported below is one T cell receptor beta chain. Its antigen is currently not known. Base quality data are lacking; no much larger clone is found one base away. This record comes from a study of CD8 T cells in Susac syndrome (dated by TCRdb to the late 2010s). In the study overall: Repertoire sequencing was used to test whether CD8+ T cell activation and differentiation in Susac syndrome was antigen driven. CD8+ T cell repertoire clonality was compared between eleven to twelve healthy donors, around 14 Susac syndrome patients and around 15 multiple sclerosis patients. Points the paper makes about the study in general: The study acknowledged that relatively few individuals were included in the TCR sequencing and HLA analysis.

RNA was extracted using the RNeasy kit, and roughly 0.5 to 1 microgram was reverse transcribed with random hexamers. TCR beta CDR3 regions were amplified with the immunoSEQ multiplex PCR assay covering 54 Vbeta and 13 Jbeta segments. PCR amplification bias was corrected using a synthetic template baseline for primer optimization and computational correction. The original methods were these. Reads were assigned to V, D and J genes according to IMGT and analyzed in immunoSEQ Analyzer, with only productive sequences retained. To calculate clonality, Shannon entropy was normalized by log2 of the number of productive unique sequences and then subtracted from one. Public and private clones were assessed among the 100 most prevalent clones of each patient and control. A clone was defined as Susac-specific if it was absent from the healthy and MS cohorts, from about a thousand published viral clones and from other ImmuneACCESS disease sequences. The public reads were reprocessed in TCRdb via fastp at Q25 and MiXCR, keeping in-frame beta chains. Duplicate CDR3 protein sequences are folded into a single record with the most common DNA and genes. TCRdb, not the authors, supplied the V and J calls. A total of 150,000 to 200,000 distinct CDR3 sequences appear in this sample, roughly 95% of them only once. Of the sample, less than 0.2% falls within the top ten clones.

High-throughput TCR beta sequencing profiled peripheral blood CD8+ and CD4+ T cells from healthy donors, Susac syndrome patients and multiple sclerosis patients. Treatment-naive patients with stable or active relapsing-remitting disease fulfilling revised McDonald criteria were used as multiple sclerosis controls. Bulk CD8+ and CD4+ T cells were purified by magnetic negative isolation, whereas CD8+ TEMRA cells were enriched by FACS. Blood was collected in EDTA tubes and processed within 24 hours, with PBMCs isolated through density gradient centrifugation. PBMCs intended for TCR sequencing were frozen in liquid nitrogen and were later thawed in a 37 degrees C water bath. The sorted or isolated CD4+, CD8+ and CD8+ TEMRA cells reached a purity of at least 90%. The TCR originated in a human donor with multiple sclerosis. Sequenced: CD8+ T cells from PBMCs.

The sequenced DNA is TGTGCCTGGAGTCCGGGACAGGGTACCCACGAGCAGTACTTC. Its protein product is CAWSPGQGTHEQYF. The sequence is built from TRBV30 and TRBJ2-7; 9 middle bases align to TRBD1. Looking up the germline V gene (reference sequence) yields CDR1 GTSNPN and CDR2 SVGIG. Trimmed from V: 2 bases; trimmed from J: 5 bases; junction bases lacking a gene match: 7. The CDR3 goes from the cysteine to the phenylalanine over 14 residues. Kept here is only the CDR3 DNA, which spans 42 bases and is read in frame from base 1.